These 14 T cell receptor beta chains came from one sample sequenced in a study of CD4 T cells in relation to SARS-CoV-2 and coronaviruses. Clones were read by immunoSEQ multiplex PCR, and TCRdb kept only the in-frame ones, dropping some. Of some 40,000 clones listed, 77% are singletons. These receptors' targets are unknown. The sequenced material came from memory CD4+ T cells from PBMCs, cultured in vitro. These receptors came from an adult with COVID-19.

The CDR3 here is CASSQDPEIYEQYF. CDR3 DNA: TGCGCCAGCAGCCAAGATCCGGAGATCTACGAGCAGTACTTC. The chain recombines TRBV4-1 with TRBJ2-7; D not certain. This CDR3 contains 14 residues. The V gene's germline CDR1 is MGHRA and CDR2 YSYEKL. Trimming shortened V by 0 bases and J by 3 bases, and 9 bases separated the two germline ends.

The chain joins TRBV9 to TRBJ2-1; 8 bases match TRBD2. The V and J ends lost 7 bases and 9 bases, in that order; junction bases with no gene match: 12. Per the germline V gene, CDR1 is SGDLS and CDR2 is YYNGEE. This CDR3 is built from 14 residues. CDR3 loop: CASGGGTDKSEQFF. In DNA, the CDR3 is TGTGCCAGCGGCGGGGGGACTGACAAAAGTGAGCAGTTCTTC.

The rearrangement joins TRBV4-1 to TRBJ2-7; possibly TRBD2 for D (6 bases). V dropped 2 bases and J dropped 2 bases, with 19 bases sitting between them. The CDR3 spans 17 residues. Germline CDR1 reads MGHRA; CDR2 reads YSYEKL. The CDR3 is CASSQSPGLRSTYEQYF. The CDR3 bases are TGCGCCAGCAGCCAATCCCCCGGACTAAGATCCACCTACGAGCAGTACTTC.

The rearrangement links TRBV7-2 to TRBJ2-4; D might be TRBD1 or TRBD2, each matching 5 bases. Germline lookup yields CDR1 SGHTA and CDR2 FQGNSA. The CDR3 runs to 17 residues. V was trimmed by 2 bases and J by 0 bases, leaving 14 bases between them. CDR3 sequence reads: CASSLRRGVIAKNIQYF. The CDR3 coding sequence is TGTGCCAGCAGCTTACGTCGGGGCGTGATAGCCAAAAACATTCAGTACTTC.

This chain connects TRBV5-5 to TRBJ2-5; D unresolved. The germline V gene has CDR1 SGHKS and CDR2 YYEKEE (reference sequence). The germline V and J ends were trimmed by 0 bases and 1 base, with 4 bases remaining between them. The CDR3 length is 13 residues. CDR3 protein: CASSLGVQETQYF. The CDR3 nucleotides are TGTGCCAGCAGCTTGGGGGTCCAAGAGACCCAGTACTTC.

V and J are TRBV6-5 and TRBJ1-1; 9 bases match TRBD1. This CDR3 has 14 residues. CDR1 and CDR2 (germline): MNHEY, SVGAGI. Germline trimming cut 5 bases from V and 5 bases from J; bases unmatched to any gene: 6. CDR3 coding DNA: TGTGCCAGCAGTCAGACGGACAGGGGAACTGAAGCTTTCTTT. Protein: CASSQTDRGTEAFF.

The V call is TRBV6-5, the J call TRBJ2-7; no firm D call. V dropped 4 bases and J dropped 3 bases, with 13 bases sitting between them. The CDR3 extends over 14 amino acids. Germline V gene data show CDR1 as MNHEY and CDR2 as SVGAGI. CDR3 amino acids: CASSLSIVNYEQYF. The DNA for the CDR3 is TGTGCCAGCAGTTTATCAATTGTCAACTACGAGCAGTACTTC.

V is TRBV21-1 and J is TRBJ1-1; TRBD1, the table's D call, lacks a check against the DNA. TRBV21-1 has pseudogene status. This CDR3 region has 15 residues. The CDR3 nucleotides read TGTGCCAGCAGCAAAGCCGAACAGGGGAACACTGAAGCTTTCTTT. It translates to CASSKAEQGNTEAFF.

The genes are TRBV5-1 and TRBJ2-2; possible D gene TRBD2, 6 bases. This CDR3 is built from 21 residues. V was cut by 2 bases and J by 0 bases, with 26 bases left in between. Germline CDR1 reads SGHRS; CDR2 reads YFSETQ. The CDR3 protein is CASSFYGVGVFSGTNTGELFF. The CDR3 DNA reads TGCGCCAGCAGCTTTTATGGTGTGGGAGTGTTTAGCGGAACGAACACCGGGGAGCTGTTTTTT. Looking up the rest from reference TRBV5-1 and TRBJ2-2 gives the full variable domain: KAGVTQTPRYLIKTRGQQVTLSCSPISGHRSVSWYQQTPGQGLQFLFEYFSETQRNKGNFPGRFSGRQFSNSRSEMNVSTLELGDSALYLCASSFYGVGVFSGTNTGELFFGEGSRLTVL.

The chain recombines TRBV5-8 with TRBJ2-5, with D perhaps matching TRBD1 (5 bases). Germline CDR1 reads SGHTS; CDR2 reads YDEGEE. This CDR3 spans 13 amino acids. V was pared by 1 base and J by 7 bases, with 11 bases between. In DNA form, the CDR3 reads TGTGCCAGCAGCTTGCAGGGAATCGGGACCCAGTACTTC. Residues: CASSLQGIGTQYF.

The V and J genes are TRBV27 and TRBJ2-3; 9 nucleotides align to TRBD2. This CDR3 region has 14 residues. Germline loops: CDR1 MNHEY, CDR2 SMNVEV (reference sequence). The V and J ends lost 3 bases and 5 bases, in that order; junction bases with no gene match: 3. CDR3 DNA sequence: TGTGCCAGCAGTTTGGTACTAGCGGGAGATACGCAGTATTTT. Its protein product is CASSLVLAGDTQYF.

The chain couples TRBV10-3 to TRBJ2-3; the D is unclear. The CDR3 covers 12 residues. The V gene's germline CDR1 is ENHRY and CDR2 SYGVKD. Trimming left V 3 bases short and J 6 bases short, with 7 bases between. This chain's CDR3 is CAISESRDTQYF. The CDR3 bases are TGTGCCATCAGTGAAAGCAGGGATACGCAGTATTTT.

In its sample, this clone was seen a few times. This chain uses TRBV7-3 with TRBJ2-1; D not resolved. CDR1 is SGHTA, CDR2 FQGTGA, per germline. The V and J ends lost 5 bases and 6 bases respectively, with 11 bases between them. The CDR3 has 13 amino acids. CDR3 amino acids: CASSRSPGNEQFF. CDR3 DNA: TGTGCCAGCAGCAGGTCCCCGGGCAATGAGCAGTTCTTC.

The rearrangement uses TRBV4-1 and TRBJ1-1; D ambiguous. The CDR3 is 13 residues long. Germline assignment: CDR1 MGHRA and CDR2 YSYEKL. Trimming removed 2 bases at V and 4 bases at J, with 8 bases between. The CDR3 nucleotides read TGCGCCAGCAGCCAAATCGCTGGCACTGAAGCTTTCTTT. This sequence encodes CASSQIAGTEAFF.